A single sample gave rise to the 2 T cell receptor beta chains below, sequenced in a study of neurological immune-mediated disorders. TCRdb passed the 5' RACE reads through MiXCR, listing each CDR3 protein once. The data show tens of thousands of distinct CDR3 sequences, roughly 4.3% seen once. The sample consisted of PBMCs. The origin of the receptors is a man aged 30-40 years with multiple sclerosis.

This clonotype was observed many times. V gene TRBV6-5 combines with J gene TRBJ2-7, with D hard to call. The CDR3 contains 14 residues. CDR1 is MNHEY, CDR2 SVGAGI, per germline. Trimming took off 0 bases at V and 0 bases at J, with 6 bases between the two ends. Here the CDR3 reads CASSYSLDSYEQYV. DNA of the CDR3: TGTGCCAGCAGTTACTCGTTAGACTCCTACGAGCAGTACGTC.

This clonotype was observed at least ten times. V gene TRBV27 combines with J gene TRBJ1-1; D might be TRBD1 (5 bases). V lost 8 bases to trimming and J lost 5 bases, with 9 bases between them. This CDR3 region has 11 residues. Germline CDR1 is MNHEY and CDR2 is SMNVEV (reference sequence). The DNA of the CDR3 is TGTGCCAGCTTCGGGGGGACTGAAGCTTTCTTT. Translation gives CASFGGTEAFF.